The clone carrying this T cell receptor beta chain has a count of ten or more. Its antigen remains unknown. The V end lost 3 bases, the J end lost 0 bases, and 12 bases lay between the germline ends. Per germline, CDR1 LNHDA and CDR2 SQIVND (reference sequence). This CDR3 region has 15 residues. This record belongs to a study of CD8+CD57+ T cells in acquired aplastic anemia. General observations from the study: Statistical testing detected no significant gap in CD8+ Simpson's diversity between patients and controls. Patients and controls turned out to have some 30 CD8+ CDR3 sequences in common.

CD8+CD57+ cell expansion, shown by flow cytometry, had occurred in the patients selected for sequencing. Genomic DNA, serving as template, underwent TCR beta VDJ and CDR3 profiling. From the reads, TCRdb called clonotypes with MiXCR, one entry per CDR3 protein. Found here are 400,000 to 600,000 distinct CDR3 sequences, around a third of them singletons; the top ten hold under 0.95%. The sequenced material came from sorted CD4+, CD8+, or CD8+CD57+ T cells (not recorded which) from PBMCs. The sequence was collected from a human donor with aplastic anemia. This sequence joins TRBV19 and TRBJ2-7; D not certain. CDR3 sequence: CASSIGGLSSYEQYF. CDR3 coding DNA: TGTGCCAGTAGTATTGGCGGCCTCTCCTCCTACGAGCAGTACTTC.